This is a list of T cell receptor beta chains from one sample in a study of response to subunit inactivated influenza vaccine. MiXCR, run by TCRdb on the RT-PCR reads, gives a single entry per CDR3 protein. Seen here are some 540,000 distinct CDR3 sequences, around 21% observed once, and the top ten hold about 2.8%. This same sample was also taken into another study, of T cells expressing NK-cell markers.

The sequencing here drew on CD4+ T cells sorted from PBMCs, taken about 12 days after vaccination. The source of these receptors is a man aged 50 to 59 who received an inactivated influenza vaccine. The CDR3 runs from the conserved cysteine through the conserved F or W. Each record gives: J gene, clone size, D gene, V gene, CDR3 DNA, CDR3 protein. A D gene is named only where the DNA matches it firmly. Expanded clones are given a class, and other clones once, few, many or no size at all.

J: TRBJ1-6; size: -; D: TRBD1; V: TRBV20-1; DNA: TGCAGTGCTAGAGCCTTACGTGCCTGGACAGGGGACAGGGTAGTGAATTCACCCCTCCACTTT; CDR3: CSARALRAWTGDRVVNSPLHF
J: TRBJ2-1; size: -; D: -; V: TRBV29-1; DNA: TGCAGCGTCCCCTCCGGCGGCAGCTCCTACAATGAGCAGTTCTTC; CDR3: CSVPSGGSSYNEQFF
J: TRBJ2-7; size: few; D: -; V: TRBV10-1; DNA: TGCGCCAGCAGTGAGGGGTCAGACTACGAGCAGTACTTC; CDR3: CASSEGSDYEQYF
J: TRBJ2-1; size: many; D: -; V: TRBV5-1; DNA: TGCGCCAGCAGTACGACTCTCGCTGAGCAGTTCTTC; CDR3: CASSTTLAEQFF
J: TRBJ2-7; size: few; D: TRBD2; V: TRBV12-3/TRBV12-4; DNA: TGTGCCAGCAGTTTTTCGGCTAGCGGGAGGAACTACGAGCAGTACTTC; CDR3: CASSFSASGRNYEQYF
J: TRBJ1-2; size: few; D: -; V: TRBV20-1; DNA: TGCAGTGCTAGTCCGGGCCCAGGGAGTGGCTACACCTTC; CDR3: CSASPGPGSGYTF
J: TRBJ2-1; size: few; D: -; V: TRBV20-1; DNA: TGCAGTGCTACCAATAAACGGGACTCGTGGTGGGATGAGCAGTTCTTC; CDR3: CSATNKRDSWWDEQFF
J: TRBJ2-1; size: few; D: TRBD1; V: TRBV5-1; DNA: TGCGCCAGCAGGACAGGGGGCACTGAGCAGTTCTTC; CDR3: CASRTGGTEQFF
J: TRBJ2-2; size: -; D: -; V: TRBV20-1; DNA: TGCAGTGCTAGGCCGGGGTCTGGGGAGCTGTTTTTT; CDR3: CSARPGSGELFF
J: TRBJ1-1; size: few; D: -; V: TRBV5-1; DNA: TGCGCCAGCAGCTTGGAGGGCCAGGGTGGAGCTTTCTTT; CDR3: CASSLEGQGGAFF
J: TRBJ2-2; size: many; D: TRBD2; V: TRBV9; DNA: TGTGCCAGCAGCCTCCGACTAGCGGGGAACACCGGGGAGCTGTTTTTT; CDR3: CASSLRLAGNTGELFF
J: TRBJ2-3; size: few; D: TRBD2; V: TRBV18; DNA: TGTGCCAGCTCACCACGACAGCGGGGGGGCACAGATACGCAGTATTTT; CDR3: CASSPRQRGGTDTQYF
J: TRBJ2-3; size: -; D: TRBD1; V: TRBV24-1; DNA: TGTGCCACCAGAGGGGGCTTGGGTGGAGATACGCAGTATTTT; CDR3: CATRGGLGGDTQYF
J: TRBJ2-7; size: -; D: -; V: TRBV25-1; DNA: TGTGCCAGCAGGGGTCCTATCTACGAGCAGTACTTC; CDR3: CASRGPIYEQYF
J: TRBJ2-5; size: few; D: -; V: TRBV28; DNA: TGTGCCAGCAGTCCCCTTTTGGGCAGAGAGACCCAGTACTTC; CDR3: CASSPLLGRETQYF
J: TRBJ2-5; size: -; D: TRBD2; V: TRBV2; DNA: TGTGCCAGCAGTGAAGTAGTAGCGGGGGATTGGATGGGAGAGACCCAGTACTTC; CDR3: CASSEVVAGDWMGETQYF
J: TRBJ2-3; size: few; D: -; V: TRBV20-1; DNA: TGCAGTGCTAGTAAGGTCCACACAGATACGCAGTATTTT; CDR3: CSASKVHTDTQYF
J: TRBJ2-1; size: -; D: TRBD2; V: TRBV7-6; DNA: TGTGCCAGCAGCCTTAGCGGGGGGGCTCGGAATGAGCAGTTCTTC; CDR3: CASSLSGGARNEQFF
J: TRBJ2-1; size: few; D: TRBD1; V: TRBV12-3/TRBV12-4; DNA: TGTGCCAGCAGTTTAATGGGACAGGCTATCAATGAGCAGTTCTTC; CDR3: CASSLMGQAINEQFF
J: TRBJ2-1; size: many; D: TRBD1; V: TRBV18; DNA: TGTGCCAGCTCACCCTTCGGACAGGGGCTGGTGAATGAGCAGTTCTTC; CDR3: CASSPFGQGLVNEQFF